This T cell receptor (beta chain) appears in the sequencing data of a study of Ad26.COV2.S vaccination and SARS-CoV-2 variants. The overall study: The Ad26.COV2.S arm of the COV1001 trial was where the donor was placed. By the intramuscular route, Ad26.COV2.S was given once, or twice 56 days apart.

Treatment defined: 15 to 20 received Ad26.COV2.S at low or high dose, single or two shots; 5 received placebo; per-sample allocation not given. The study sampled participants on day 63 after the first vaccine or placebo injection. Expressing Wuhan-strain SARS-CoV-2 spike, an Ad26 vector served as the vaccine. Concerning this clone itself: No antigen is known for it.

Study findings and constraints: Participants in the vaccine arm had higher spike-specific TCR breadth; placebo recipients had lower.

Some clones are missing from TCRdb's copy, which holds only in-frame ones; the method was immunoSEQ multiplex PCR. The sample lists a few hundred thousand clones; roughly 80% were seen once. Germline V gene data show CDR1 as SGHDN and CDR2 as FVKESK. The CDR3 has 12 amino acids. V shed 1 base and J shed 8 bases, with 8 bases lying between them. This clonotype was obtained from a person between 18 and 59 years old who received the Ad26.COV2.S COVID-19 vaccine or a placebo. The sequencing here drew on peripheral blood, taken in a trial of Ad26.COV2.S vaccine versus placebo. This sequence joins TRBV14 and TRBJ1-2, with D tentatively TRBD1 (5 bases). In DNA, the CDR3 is TGTGCCAGCAGCCAAGGCGACAGAGGCTACACCTTC. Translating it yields CASSQGDRGYTF.